The 17 T cell receptor beta chains in this list originate from one sample, sequenced in a study of T cell repertoires in cytomegalovirus infection. TCRdb reprocessed the reads with MiXCR, giving one entry per CDR3 protein. The sample lists 150,000 to 200,000 distinct CDR3 sequences; about 15% were seen once. The sequenced material came from PBMCs. Receptor source: a human donor in good health (CMV status not recorded). Some clones in this sample may be carry-over from other donors' samples.

This clonotype appeared a few times. The chain couples TRBV30 to TRBJ2-6; D gene ambiguous. The CDR3 totals 13 residues. V shed 4 bases and J shed 0 bases, with 4 bases lying between them. Per the germline V gene, CDR1 is GTSNPN and CDR2 is SVGIG (reference sequence). The CDR3 DNA sequence: TGTGCCTGGAAATACTCTGGGGCCAACGTCCTGACTTTC. This gives the protein CAWKYSGANVLTF.

Ten or more counts support this clonotype. The V and J genes are TRBV7-2 and TRBJ1-5; D is unclear. Trimming pared 5 bases from V and 0 bases from J, leaving 20 bases between. The germline gives CDR1 SGHTA, CDR2 FQGNSA. This CDR3 region has 18 residues. The CDR3 nucleotides are TGTGCCAGCAGCGGTGGGCCCCCTAGATGGGGTAGCAATCAGCCCCAGCATTTT. Protein: CASSGGPPRWGSNQPQHF.

This clonotype was seen a handful of times. CDR3: CASSHPGTGGNEQFF. CDR3 DNA sequence: TGTGCCAGCAGTCACCCCGGGACAGGGGGCAATGAGCAGTTCTTC. The rearrangement uses TRBV6-2 or TRBV6-3 and TRBJ2-1; 11 nucleotides agree with TRBD1. Germline V gives CDR1 MNHEY, CDR2 SVGEGT. The CDR3 contains 15 residues. V gave up 5 bases and J gave up 6 bases; unmatched junction bases: 6.

This clonotype was seen a handful of times. The chain recombines TRBV4-1 with TRBJ2-1; TRBD2 matches 12 bases. Germline V lookup: CDR1 MGHRA, CDR2 YSYEKL. The CDR3 loop spans 18 amino acids. V lost 5 bases and J lost 7; bases outside the gene matches: 15. CDR3 in amino acids: CASSYGASTSGSGNEQFF. DNA for the CDR3: TGCGCCAGCAGCTATGGGGCGTCGACTAGCGGGAGTGGTAATGAGCAGTTCTTC.

There are a few counts of this clonotype. The chain has TRBV19 and TRBJ2-3; 10 nucleotides align to TRBD1. The CDR3 loop spans 18 amino acids. The J segment lost 3 bases and the V segment lost 0 bases, leaving 9 bases of the junction unmatched. Germline V gives CDR1 LNHDA, CDR2 SQIVND (reference sequence). CDR3 protein: CASSIDVPGTGETDTQYF. The CDR3 region has the DNA TGTGCCAGTAGTATAGACGTACCCGGGACAGGGGAAACAGATACGCAGTATTTT.

The CDR3 DNA sequence: TGTGCCAGCAGCCCGTGGGCTAGCGGAACTCAAGAGACCCAGTACTTC. Encoded protein: CASSPWASGTQETQYF. This chain uses TRBV3-1 with TRBJ2-5, with TRBD2 identical over 7 bases. The length of the CDR3 is 16 residues. V lost 4 bases, J lost 2 bases, and 10 bases stayed unmatched. Per the germline V gene, CDR1 is LGHDT and CDR2 is YNNKEL (reference sequence).

The chain carries TRBV5-1 and TRBJ1-1; no clear D gene. Germline values: CDR1 SGHRS, CDR2 YFSETQ. Trimming left V 0 bases short and J 4 bases short, with 7 bases between. This CDR3 is built from 13 residues. CDR3 sequence: CASSLDSSTEAFF. The DNA for the CDR3 is TGCGCCAGCAGCTTGGACAGTTCCACTGAAGCTTTCTTT.

This clonotype was detected a few times. V usage is TRBV3-1 and J usage is TRBJ2-7, with a weak D call TRBD2 (6 bases). The CDR3 is 14 residues long. V lost 4 bases to trimming and J lost 6 bases, with 16 bases between them. Germline V CDR1 and CDR2: LGHDT, YNNKEL (reference sequence). The CDR3 spells CASSPQAGPLEQYF. The CDR3 DNA reads TGTGCCAGCAGCCCCCAAGCGGGCCCCCTCGAGCAGTACTTC.

This clonotype was recorded at least ten times. The rearrangement joins TRBV7-9 to TRBJ2-7; 7 bases are shared with TRBD1. The CDR3 is 16 amino acids. Germline trimming cut 5 bases from V and 0 bases from J; bases unmatched to any gene: 10. Germline V lookup: CDR1 SEHNR, CDR2 FQNEAQ (reference sequence). This CDR3 is CASSPYNDRASYEQYF. The CDR3 DNA sequence: TGTGCCAGCAGCCCTTACAATGACAGGGCCTCCTACGAGCAGTACTTC.

This clonotype has more than one count but fewer than ten. The chain joins TRBV11-2 to TRBJ1-2; 9 nucleotides match TRBD1. Trimming cost V 1 base and J 4 bases; bases outside gene matches: 4. CDR3 length: 15 residues. Germline assignment: CDR1 SGHAT and CDR2 FQNNGV. The CDR3 nucleotides read TGTGCCAGCAGCTTAGGGACAGGGGTTGCCTATGGCTACACCTTC. This gives the protein CASSLGTGVAYGYTF.

V is TRBV4-1 and J is TRBJ1-2; tentatively, D is TRBD1 (5 bases). The CDR3 contains 15 residues. Trimming cost V 0 bases and J 5 bases, with 13 bases left between them. Germline values: CDR1 MGHRA, CDR2 YSYEKL. CDR3: CASSQEGQNFYGYTF. The CDR3 DNA follows: TGCGCCAGCAGCCAAGAGGGGCAGAATTTTTATGGCTACACCTTC.

This clonotype was counted many times. V gene TRBV28 combines with J gene TRBJ2-7, with 8 positions matching TRBD2. From germline, CDR1 is MDHEN and CDR2 SYDVKM. The V gene end was trimmed by 5 bases and the J gene end by 4 bases; junction bases not matched to a gene: 10. The CDR3 covers 15 residues. CDR3 protein: CASSPSGTRGYEQYF. In nucleotides, the CDR3 is TGTGCCAGCAGTCCCTCCGGGACTAGAGGTTACGAGCAGTACTTC.

This clonotype was seen more than once but under ten times. The chain employs TRBV6-5 and TRBJ2-3, with TRBD2 matching 9 bases. The trim removed 5 bases at V and 3 bases at J, leaving 12 bases unmatched. Germline V CDR1 and CDR2: MNHEY, SVGAGI. CDR3 length: 17 amino acids. DNA of the CDR3: TGTGCCAGCAGTCATCAGTGGGGGCGGGAGGGGACAGATACGCAGTATTTT. It specifies CASSHQWGREGTDTQYF.

This clonotype showed up many times. V is TRBV2 and J is TRBJ2-2; perhaps TRBD1 as D (5 bases). The V end was cut by 8 bases, the J end by 6 bases, with 13 bases between. The CDR3 length is 13 residues. From germline, CDR1 is SNHLY and CDR2 FYNNEI. The CDR3 is CASWGRGAGELFF. The DNA of the CDR3 is TGTGCCAGCTGGGGTAGGGGCGCCGGGGAGCTGTTTTTT. The full variable domain, in which reference TRBV2 and TRBJ2-2 provide the parts outside the CDR3, is EPEVTQTPSHQVTQMGQEVILRCVPISNHLYFYWYRQILGQKVEFLVSFYNNEISEKSEIFDDQFSVERPDGSNFTLKIRSTKLEDSAMYFCASWGRGAGELFFGEGSRLTVL.

This clonotype was observed a few times. CDR3 region: CASLSPGTGFYEQYF. CDR3 nucleotide sequence: TGTGCCAGTCTATCCCCCGGGACAGGTTTTTACGAGCAGTACTTC. The rearrangement links TRBV6-5 to TRBJ2-7; 8 bases agree with TRBD1. The CDR3 runs to 15 residues. With V trimmed by 9 bases and J by 4 bases, 14 bases remained unmatched. Per germline, CDR1 MNHEY and CDR2 SVGAGI.

The chain uses TRBV7-9 and TRBJ2-1; 13 nucleotides align to TRBD2. The germline gives CDR1 SEHNR, CDR2 FQNEAQ (reference sequence). Losses at the gene ends were 5 bases for V and 6 bases for J; bases not matched to a gene: 7. The CDR3 is made up of 16 amino acids. The CDR3 bases are TGTGCCAGCAGCCAAGGGACTAGCGGGACCACCAATGAGCAGTTCTTC. Translated: CASSQGTSGTTNEQFF.

This clonotype was detected only a few times. The CDR3 reads CASSFGAGLRGRNIQYF. The CDR3 bases are TGTGCCAGCAGTTTTGGAGCCGGACTCCGAGGGAGGAACATTCAGTACTTC. This chain connects TRBV28 to TRBJ2-4; a possible D gene is TRBD2 (6 bases). This CDR3 has 17 residues. Looked up from germline, CDR1 is MDHEN and CDR2 is SYDVKM. The V gene lost 3 bases and the J gene lost 7 bases, with 22 bases spanning the gap.